The 8 T cell receptor beta chains in this list originate from one sample, sequenced in a study of spatial heterogeneity in lung cancer. Time point indicated: sample taken at primary tumor resection. Study outcomes and limitations: Expanded intratumoral alpha and beta TCR counts tracked tumor mutation counts.

These receptors' targets are unknown. TCRdb fed the 5' RACE reads into MiXCR, producing one record per CDR3 protein. Here the sample spans 1,500 to 1,800 distinct CDR3 sequences, about 10% being singletons. The sample was lung tumor tissue, taken at surgery. These receptors originate from a female donor with early-stage non-small cell lung cancer.

In the case of this clonotype: This beta chain represents an off-target read in a library built for alpha chains; its size is of limited meaning. The rearrangement links TRBV7-2 to TRBJ2-5, with TRBD2 identical over 7 bases. The V and J ends lost 3 bases and 2 bases, in that order; junction bases with no gene match: 15. This CDR3 is 18 amino acids long. Germline lookup yields CDR1 SGHTA and CDR2 FQGNSA. CDR3 loop: CASSLALGMGRDQETQYF. In nucleotides, the CDR3 is TGTGCCAGCAGCTTGGCCCTCGGGATGGGGAGGGATCAAGAGACCCAGTACTTC.

By proportion, this clonotype is medium-sized. The library was prepared for alpha chains; this beta chain is a stray read, so its frequency means little. The CDR3 nucleotides are TGTGCCAGCAGTTACAGTTCGGGGTCGAGGCAGGGGACTTCACCCCTCCACTTT. Translation gives CASSYSSGSRQGTSPLHF. V is TRBV6-6 and J is TRBJ1-6; tentative D call: TRBD1 (6 bases). V was pared by 2 bases and J by 9 bases, with 23 bases between. Germline V gene lookup returns CDR1 MNHNY and CDR2 SVGAGI (reference sequence). CDR3 length equals 18 residues.

This clonotype is classed as medium-sized. This beta chain was picked up by a library intended for alpha chains and is off target, so its count carries little meaning. DNA of the CDR3: TGTGCCAGCAGTTACAGGGGCACAGATACGCAGTATTTT. Translating gives CASSYRGTDTQYF. V and J are TRBV12-3 or TRBV12-4 and TRBJ2-3; TRBD1 might be the D (6 bases). V dropped 4 bases and J dropped 1 base, with 6 bases sitting between them. The CDR3 is 13 residues long.

This clonotype is categorized as medium-sized. The library was designed around alpha chains, so this beta chain is a stray read whose abundance carries little weight. This chain links TRBV6-5 with TRBJ1-6; TRBD1 matches 9 bases. Per germline, CDR1 MNHEY and CDR2 SVGAGI. The junction had 10 bases not matched to a gene; V was cut back by 5 bases and J by 8 bases. This CDR3 spans 16 amino acids. The CDR3 spells CASSPTGQGIYSPLHF. In DNA form, the CDR3 reads TGTGCCAGCAGTCCCACGGGACAGGGAATTTATTCACCCCTCCACTTT.

This clonotype turned up a few times. Compared with germline, one end of the junction differs, possibly owing to a read error. This beta chain was picked up by a library intended for alpha chains and is off target, so its count carries little meaning. The rearrangement uses TRBV7-2 and TRBJ2-3, with 9 bases that match TRBD1. Germline V gene lookup returns CDR1 SGHTA and CDR2 FQGNSA. The CDR3 sequence is 13 residues long. CDR3 DNA sequence: TGTGCCAGCAGCCTAGGGCGGGACAGGGAGAGGCATTTT. It translates to CASSLGRDRERHF.

Note on this clonotype: This clone may be a read error of a much larger clone one base away. This beta chain represents an off-target read in a library built for alpha chains; its size is of limited meaning. This chain connects TRBV24-1 to TRBJ2-3; tentative D call: TRBD2 (6 bases). Germline V gene data show CDR1 as KGHDR and CDR2 as SFDVKD. The CDR3 extends over 14 amino acids. The CDR3 sequence: CATEAGSDTDSQYF. CDR3 nucleotides: TGTGCCACCGAGGCGGGGTCGGACACAGATTCGCAGTATTTT.

About this clonotype itself: This beta chain slipped into a library made for alpha chains as a stray read, so its size is not meaningful. The V gene is TRBV7-8, the J gene TRBJ2-1; 11 bases fit TRBD2. The length of the CDR3 is 16 residues. The ends lost 4 bases at V and 10 bases at J; junction bases unmatched: 12. Per the germline V gene, CDR1 is SGHVS and CDR2 is FQNEAQ. CDR3 region: CASSSRGLAAGKEQFF. DNA for the CDR3: TGTGCCAGCAGCTCTCGGGGACTAGCGGCAGGGAAGGAGCAGTTCTTC.

This clonotype is labeled as medium-sized. The library was prepared for alpha chains; this beta chain is a stray read, so its frequency means little. The V and J genes are TRBV7-9 and TRBJ1-1, with D hard to call. CDR1 SEHNR and CDR2 FQNEAQ come from the germline V gene (reference sequence). V shed 3 bases and J shed 0 bases, with 2 bases lying between them. There are 12 residues in the CDR3. CDR3 sequence (DNA): TGTGCCAGCAGCTTTTTGAACACTGAAGCTTTCTTT. Encoded protein: CASSFLNTEAFF.